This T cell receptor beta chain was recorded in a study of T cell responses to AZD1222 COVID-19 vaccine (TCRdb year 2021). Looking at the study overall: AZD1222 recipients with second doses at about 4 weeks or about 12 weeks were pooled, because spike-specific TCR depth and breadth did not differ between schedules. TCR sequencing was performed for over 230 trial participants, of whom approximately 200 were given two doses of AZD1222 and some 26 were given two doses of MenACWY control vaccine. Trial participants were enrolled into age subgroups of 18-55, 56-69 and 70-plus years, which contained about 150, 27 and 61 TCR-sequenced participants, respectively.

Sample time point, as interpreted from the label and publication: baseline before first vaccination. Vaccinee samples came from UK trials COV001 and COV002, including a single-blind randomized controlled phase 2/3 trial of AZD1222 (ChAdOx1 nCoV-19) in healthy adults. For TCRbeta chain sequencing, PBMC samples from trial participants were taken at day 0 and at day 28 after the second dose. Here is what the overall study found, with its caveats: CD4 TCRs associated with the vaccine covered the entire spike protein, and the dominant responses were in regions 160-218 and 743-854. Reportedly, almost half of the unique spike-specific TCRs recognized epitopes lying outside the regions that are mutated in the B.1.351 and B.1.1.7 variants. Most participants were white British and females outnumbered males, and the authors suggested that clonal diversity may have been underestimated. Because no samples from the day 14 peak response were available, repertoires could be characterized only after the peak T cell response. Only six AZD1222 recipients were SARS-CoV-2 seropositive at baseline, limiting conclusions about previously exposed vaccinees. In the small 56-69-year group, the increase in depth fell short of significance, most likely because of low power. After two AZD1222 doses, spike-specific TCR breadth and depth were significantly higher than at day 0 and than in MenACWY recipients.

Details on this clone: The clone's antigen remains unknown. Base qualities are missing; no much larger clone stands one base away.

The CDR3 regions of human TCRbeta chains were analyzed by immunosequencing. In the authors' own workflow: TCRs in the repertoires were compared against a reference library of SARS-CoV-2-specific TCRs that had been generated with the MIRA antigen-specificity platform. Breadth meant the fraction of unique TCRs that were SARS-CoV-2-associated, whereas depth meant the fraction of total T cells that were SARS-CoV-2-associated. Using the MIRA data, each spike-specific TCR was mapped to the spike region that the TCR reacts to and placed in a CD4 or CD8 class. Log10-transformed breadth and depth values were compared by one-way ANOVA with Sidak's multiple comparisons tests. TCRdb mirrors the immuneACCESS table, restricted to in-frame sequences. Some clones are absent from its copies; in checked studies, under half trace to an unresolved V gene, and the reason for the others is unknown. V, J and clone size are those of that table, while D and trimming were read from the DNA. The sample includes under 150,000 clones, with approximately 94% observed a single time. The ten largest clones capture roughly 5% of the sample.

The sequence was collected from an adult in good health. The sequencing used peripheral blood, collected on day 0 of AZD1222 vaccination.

DNA sequence: TGTGCCAGCAGTTTAGGGCCGGACAGGGAGGAGGAAAAACTGTTTTTT. It translates to CASSLGPDREEEKLFF. The V and J segments used are TRBV27 and TRBJ1-4; TRBD1 lines up with 8 middle nucleotides. There are 16 amino acids in the CDR3, from cysteine to phenylalanine inclusive. Of all the DNA, just the CDR3 is kept, 48 bases in frame from base 1. Ends trimmed: V by 2 bases, J by 8 bases; bases unmatched to a gene: 10. Via the germline V gene (reference sequence), CDR1 is MNHEY and CDR2 SMNVEV.